This T cell receptor (beta chain) originates from a study of cytomegalovirus exposure and HLA in healthy donors. This clone occurred a few times. Antigen: not known. General study points: CMV serostatus was the sole immune exposure data available.

The PCR employed 60 Vbeta primers together with 13 Jbeta primers. Libraries were prepared by immunoSEQ multiplex PCR; TCRdb keeps only in-frame clonotypes and omits some of them. The table includes under 150,000 clones, around 76% detected once. The specimen was PBMCs. The TCR sequence derives from a woman aged 45-59 years in good health and CMV-seronegative.

The CDR3 loop reads CASLRSDRIEQYF. The CDR3 DNA sequence: TGTGCCAGCCTTCGAAGCGACAGAATCGAGCAGTACTTC. The chain links TRBV6-1 to TRBJ2-7; D may be TRBD1 (5 bases). The CDR3 has 13 amino acids. The germline V gene has CDR1 MNHNS and CDR2 SASEGT. Trimming removed 8 bases from V and 6 bases from J, with 17 bases in between.